This T cell receptor (beta chain) was recovered during a study of T cell responses to AZD1222 COVID-19 vaccine. Findings of the study overall: Donors were largely white British and mainly female; clonal diversity was possibly underestimated.

The table came from immunoSEQ multiplex PCR; TCRdb's copy has only in-frame clones and leaves some out. The sample records 80,000 to 100,000 clones, 70% to 90% being singletons. The V and J ends lost 3 bases and 8 bases respectively, with 10 bases between them. This CDR3 has 11 residues. Germline CDR1 SQVTM, CDR2 ANQGSEA. Comments on this clone: Antigen: not known.

The sequencing here drew on peripheral blood, taken 28 days after the second AZD1222 dose. This receptor was obtained from an adult who received the AZD1222 COVID-19 vaccine. The rearrangement joins TRBV29-1 to TRBJ1-2; a possible D gene is TRBD1 (6 bases). CDR3 nucleotides: TGCAGCGTTGACAGGGGATGGGGCTACACCTTC. This encodes CSVDRGWGYTF.